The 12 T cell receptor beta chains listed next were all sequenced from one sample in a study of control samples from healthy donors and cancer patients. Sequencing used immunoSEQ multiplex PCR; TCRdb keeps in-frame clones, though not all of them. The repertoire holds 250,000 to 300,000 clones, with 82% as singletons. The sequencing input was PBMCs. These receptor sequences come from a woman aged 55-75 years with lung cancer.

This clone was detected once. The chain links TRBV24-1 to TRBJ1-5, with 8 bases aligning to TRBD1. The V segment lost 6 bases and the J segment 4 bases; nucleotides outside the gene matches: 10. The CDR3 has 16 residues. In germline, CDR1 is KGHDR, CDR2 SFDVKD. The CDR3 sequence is CATSSRQGRFNQPQHF. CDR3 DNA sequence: TGTGCCACCAGTTCTCGACAGGGGAGGTTTAATCAGCCCCAGCATTTT.

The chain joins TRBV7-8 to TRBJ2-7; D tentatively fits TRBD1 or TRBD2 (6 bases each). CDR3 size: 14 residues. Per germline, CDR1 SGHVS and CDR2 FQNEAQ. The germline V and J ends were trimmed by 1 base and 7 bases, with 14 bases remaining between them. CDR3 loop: CASSLEPGAGEQYF. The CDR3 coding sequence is TGTGCCAGCAGCTTAGAGCCGGGGGCGGGGGAGCAGTACTTC.

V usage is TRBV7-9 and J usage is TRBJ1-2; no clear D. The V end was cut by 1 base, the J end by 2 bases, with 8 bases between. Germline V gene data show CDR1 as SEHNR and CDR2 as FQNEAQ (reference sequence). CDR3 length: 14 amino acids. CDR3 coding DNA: TGTGCCAGCAGCTTAGAACATCTCAACTATGGCTACACCTTC. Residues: CASSLEHLNYGYTF.

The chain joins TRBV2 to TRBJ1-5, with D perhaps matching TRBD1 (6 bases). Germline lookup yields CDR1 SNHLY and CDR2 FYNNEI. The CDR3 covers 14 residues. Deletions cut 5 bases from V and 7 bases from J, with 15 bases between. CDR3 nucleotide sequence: TGTGCCAGCAGTCTGGTGGGGGCAAGGCAGCCCCAGCATTTT. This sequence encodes CASSLVGARQPQHF.

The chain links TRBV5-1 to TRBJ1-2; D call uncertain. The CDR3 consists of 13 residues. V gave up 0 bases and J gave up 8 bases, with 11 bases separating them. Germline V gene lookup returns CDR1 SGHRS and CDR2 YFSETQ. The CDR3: CASSLEGLGGYTF. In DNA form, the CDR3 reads TGCGCCAGCAGCTTGGAAGGTCTCGGGGGCTACACCTTC.

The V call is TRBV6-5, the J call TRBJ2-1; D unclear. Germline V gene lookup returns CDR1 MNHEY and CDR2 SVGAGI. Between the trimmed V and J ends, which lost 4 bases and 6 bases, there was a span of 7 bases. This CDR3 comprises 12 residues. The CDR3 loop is CASSLTFNEQFF. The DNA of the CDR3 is TGTGCCAGCAGTTTAACTTTCAATGAGCAGTTCTTC.

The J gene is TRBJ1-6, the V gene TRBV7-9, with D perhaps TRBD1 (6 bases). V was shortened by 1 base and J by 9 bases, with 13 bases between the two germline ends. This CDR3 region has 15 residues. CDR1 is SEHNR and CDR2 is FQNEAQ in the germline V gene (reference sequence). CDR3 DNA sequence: TGTGCCAGCAGCTTAGAGGGGGGGCGAGTTTCACCCCTCCACTTT. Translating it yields CASSLEGGRVSPLHF.

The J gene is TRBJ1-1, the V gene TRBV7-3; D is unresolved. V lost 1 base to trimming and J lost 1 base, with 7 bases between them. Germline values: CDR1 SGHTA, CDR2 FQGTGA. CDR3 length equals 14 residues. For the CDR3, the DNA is TGTGCCAGCAGCTTAAATTCCCAGAACACTGAAGCTTTCTTT. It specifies CASSLNSQNTEAFF.

DNA for the CDR3: TGTGCCAGCAGTTTACCTATAGGGACGGAGAACTATGGCTACACCTTC. Encoded protein: CASSLPIGTENYGYTF. The chain uses TRBV28 and TRBJ1-2; tentative D call: TRBD1 (5 bases). CDR3 length: 16 amino acids. The V gene lost 2 bases and the J gene lost 2 bases, with 15 bases spanning the gap. Germline V gene sequence: CDR1 MDHEN, CDR2 SYDVKM.

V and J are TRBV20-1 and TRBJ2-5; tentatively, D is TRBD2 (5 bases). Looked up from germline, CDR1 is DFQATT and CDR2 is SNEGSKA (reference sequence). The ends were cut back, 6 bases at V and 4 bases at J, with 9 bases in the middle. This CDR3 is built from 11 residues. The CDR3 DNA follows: TGCAGTGCGGGAGCTGGAGAGACCCAGTACTTC. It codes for CSAGAGETQYF.

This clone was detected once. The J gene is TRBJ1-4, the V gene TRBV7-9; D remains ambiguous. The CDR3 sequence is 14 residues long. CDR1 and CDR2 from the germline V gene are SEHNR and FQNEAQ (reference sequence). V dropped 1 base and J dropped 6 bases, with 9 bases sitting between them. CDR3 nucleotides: TGTGCCAGCAGCTTAGAGGGCCACTATGAAAAACTGTTTTTT. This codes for CASSLEGHYEKLFF.

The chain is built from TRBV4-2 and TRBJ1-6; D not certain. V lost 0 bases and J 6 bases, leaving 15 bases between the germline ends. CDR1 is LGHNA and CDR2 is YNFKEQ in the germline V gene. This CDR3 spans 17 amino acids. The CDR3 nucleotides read TGTGCCAGCAGCCAAGATCTCGGGAGCTCCATTAATTCACCCCTCCACTTT. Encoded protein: CASSQDLGSSINSPLHF.